This T cell receptor (beta chain) was captured by sequencing in a study of blood T cell repertoires in COVID-19. Study in general: The United States, Italy and Spain provided the acute and convalescent COVID-19 samples. PBMCs, B-cell-depleted T cells, or T cells provided the cDNA or gDNA that made up the material.

Some clones are missing from TCRdb's copy, which holds only in-frame ones; the method was immunoSEQ multiplex PCR. The sample has 300,000 to 400,000 clones; over 75% are singletons. Those enrolled, adults aged about 18 to 89 years, came from 20 to 25 US areas. The CDR3 loop spans 17 amino acids. V was pared by 4 bases and J by 0 bases, with 14 bases between. The V gene's germline CDR1 is SGHTS and CDR2 YDEGEE. This receptor was obtained from a man between 18 and 35 years old who had recovered from COVID-19. Sequenced input: PBMCs or T cells enriched from blood (not recorded which). The chain links TRBV5-8 to TRBJ2-6; D possibly corresponds to TRBD2 (6 bases). CDR3 in amino acids: CASSAPRRGSGANVLTF. The CDR3 coding sequence is TGTGCCAGCAGCGCCCCTAGGAGGGGCTCTGGGGCCAACGTCCTGACTTTC.